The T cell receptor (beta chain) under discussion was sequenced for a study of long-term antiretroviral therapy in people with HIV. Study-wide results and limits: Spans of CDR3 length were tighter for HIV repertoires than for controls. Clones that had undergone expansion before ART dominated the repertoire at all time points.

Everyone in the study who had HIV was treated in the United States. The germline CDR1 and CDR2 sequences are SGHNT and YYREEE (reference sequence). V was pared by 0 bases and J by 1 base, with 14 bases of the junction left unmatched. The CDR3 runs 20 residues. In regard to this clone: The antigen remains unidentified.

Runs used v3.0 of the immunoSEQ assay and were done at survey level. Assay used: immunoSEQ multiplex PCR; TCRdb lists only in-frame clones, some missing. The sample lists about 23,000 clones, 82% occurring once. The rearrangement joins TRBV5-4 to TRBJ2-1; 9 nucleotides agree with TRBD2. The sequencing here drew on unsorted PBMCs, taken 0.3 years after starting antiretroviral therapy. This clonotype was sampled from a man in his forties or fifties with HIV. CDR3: CASSLEGSGSLFGSYNEQFF. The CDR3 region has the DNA TGTGCCAGCAGCTTGGAGGGTAGCGGGAGTCTCTTTGGTTCCTACAATGAGCAGTTCTTC.